This passage covers 18 T cell receptor beta chains from one sample sequenced in a study of blood T cell repertoires in COVID-19. Only in-frame clones appear in the TCRdb table, and some are missing; sequencing was by immunoSEQ multiplex PCR. Of about 55,000 clones in the sample, around 83% were seen once. Sequenced sample: peripheral blood. These TCRs come from a human donor in a cohort sampled during active COVID-19.

This chain links TRBV5-4 with TRBJ1-5; 8 bases align to TRBD1. CDR3 length: 13 amino acids. Germline V lookup: CDR1 SGHNT, CDR2 YYREEE (reference sequence). J lost 5 bases, V lost 4 bases, and 2 bases had no gene match. CDR3: CASSVDRDQPQHF. The CDR3, as DNA: TGTGCCAGCAGCGTGGACAGGGATCAGCCCCAGCATTTT.

This clone was counted a single time. V is TRBV2 and J is TRBJ2-5, with 7 bases that match TRBD1. Germline V gene lookup returns CDR1 SNHLY and CDR2 FYNNEI. V shed 4 bases and J 4 bases; nucleotides not matched to a gene: 0. The CDR3 sequence is 12 residues long. The CDR3 protein is CASSGQGETQYF. In nucleotides, the CDR3 is TGTGCCAGCAGTGGACAGGGAGAGACCCAGTACTTC.

This chain links TRBV5-1 with TRBJ2-7; perhaps TRBD1 as D (5 bases). Germline V gives CDR1 SGHRS, CDR2 YFSETQ. The CDR3 extends over 14 amino acids. Trimming cost V 1 base and J 3 bases, with 11 bases left between them. The CDR3 region is CASSLLGQIYEQYF. For the CDR3, the DNA is TGCGCCAGCAGCTTGTTGGGGCAGATCTACGAGCAGTACTTC.

This clone was counted a few times. The chain couples TRBV25-1 to TRBJ2-7; TRBD1 matches 7 bases. Germline CDR1 and CDR2: MGHDK and SYGVNS. The V segment lost 0 bases and the J segment 1 base; nucleotides outside the gene matches: 3. The CDR3 is 15 residues long. CDR3: CASSEYRTGSYEQYF. As DNA, the CDR3 is TGTGCCAGCAGTGAATATAGGACAGGATCCTACGAGCAGTACTTC.

The V gene is TRBV7-2, the J gene TRBJ2-1, with a weak D call TRBD2 (5 bases). Trimming removed 5 bases from V and 7 bases from J, with 18 bases in between. Germline V CDR1 and CDR2: SGHTA, FQGNSA. CDR3 length: 15 residues. This chain's CDR3 is CASSTPGLAWNEQFF. The CDR3 nucleotides are TGTGCCAGCAGCACCCCCGGGCTAGCTTGGAATGAGCAGTTCTTC.

V is TRBV6-5 and J is TRBJ2-7, with 8 bases lining up with TRBD1. The CDR3 loop spans 15 amino acids. Germline CDR1 reads MNHEY; CDR2 reads SVGAGI. J was trimmed by 5 bases and V by 0 bases; bases with no gene match: 6. DNA of the CDR3: TGTGCCAGCAGTTACTCGGATCAGGGGGCCCACGAGCAGTACTTC. The encoded protein is CASSYSDQGAHEQYF.

The J gene is TRBJ2-2, the V gene TRBV7-2; TRBD1 might be the D (5 bases). Germline V gene lookup returns CDR1 SGHTA and CDR2 FQGNSA. This CDR3 spans 16 amino acids. V was clipped by 2 bases and J by 2 bases, with 12 bases between them. CDR3 sequence reads: CASSLFAGSNTGELFF. The CDR3 coding sequence is TGTGCCAGCAGCTTATTCGCAGGGTCAAACACCGGGGAGCTGTTTTTT. Full variable domain (outside the CDR3, taken from reference TRBV7-2 and TRBJ2-2): GAGVSQSPSNKVTEKGKDVELRCDPISGHTALYWYRQSLGQGLEFLIYFQGNSAPDKSGLPSDRFSAERTGGSVSTLTIQRTQQEDSAVYLCASSLFAGSNTGELFFGEGSRLTVL.

Here the CDR3 DNA reads TGTGCCAGCAGCTTAATGGGTGGCGGGAGCTGGAGAGAGACCCAGTACTTC. Translated, it gives CASSLMGGGSWRETQYF. The chain is built from TRBV7-2 and TRBJ2-5; TRBD2 matches at 7 bases. Germline assignment: CDR1 SGHTA and CDR2 FQGNSA. The V and J ends lost 2 bases and 4 bases, in that order; junction bases with no gene match: 13. There are 17 residues in the CDR3.

This rearrangement joins TRBV7-8 to TRBJ2-4; 11 nucleotides align to TRBD2. Looked up from germline, CDR1 is SGHVS and CDR2 is FQNEAQ. This CDR3 comprises 21 residues. Trimming at V came to 1 base and at J to 2 bases, leaving 16 bases not matched to a gene. The CDR3: CASSLVTPGSGGARSKNIQYF. The CDR3 nucleotides are TGTGCCAGCAGCTTAGTAACCCCGGGTAGCGGGGGGGCTCGTTCCAAAAACATTCAGTACTTC.

The chain recombines TRBV24-1 with TRBJ2-5; D might be TRBD1 (8 bases). CDR1 and CDR2 from the germline V gene are KGHDR and SFDVKD. The CDR3 loop spans 16 amino acids. The V gene lost 0 bases and the J gene lost 7 bases, with 17 bases spanning the gap. In DNA form, the CDR3 reads TGTGCCACCAGTGATTTGAGCGGGACAGGCTCCTTGACCCAGTACTTC. Protein product: CATSDLSGTGSLTQYF.

The genes are TRBV24-1 and TRBJ2-3, with D uncertain. The CDR3 runs 17 residues. Germline V gene sequence: CDR1 KGHDR, CDR2 SFDVKD. The ends were cut back, 3 bases at V and 0 bases at J, with 15 bases in the middle. Here the CDR3 reads CATSDTTSPSSTDTQYF. The DNA for the CDR3 is TGTGCCACCAGTGATACTACTTCACCCTCTAGCACAGATACGCAGTATTTT.

The chain couples TRBV6-5 to TRBJ1-1; D is uncertain. The CDR3 loop spans 11 amino acids. CDR1 MNHEY and CDR2 SVGAGI come from the germline V gene. V lost 7 bases and J 1 base, leaving 4 bases between the germline ends. The CDR3 region is CASTRNTEAFF. The DNA for the CDR3 is TGTGCCAGCACGAGGAACACTGAAGCTTTCTTT.

This clone has just a few counts. The gene calls are TRBV5-1 and TRBJ2-2; D is possibly TRBD1 (5 bases). The V end lost 2 bases, the J end lost 0 bases, and 8 bases lay between the germline ends. CDR3 length: 15 residues. CDR1 and CDR2 from the germline V gene are SGHRS and YFSETQ. The CDR3 loop is CASSLTGSNTGELFF. The CDR3, as DNA: TGCGCCAGCAGCTTAACAGGATCGAACACCGGGGAGCTGTTTTTT.

The chain couples TRBV2 to TRBJ2-2, with D tentatively TRBD2 (5 bases). With 11 bases removed from V and 0 bases from J, the gap between germline ends came to 13 bases. CDR3 size: 14 residues. Looked up from germline, CDR1 is SNHLY and CDR2 is FYNNEI. The CDR3 DNA reads TGTGCCGGCCGAGGGAACGCGAACACCGGGGAGCTGTTTTTT. This codes for CAGRGNANTGELFF.

The chain recombines TRBV4-2 with TRBJ1-3; D not certain. Germline lookup yields CDR1 LGHNA and CDR2 YNFKEQ. Trimming removed 4 bases at V and 0 bases at J, with 10 bases between. There are 15 residues in the CDR3. This CDR3 reads CASSPEQSSGNTIYF. The CDR3 nucleotides read TGTGCCAGCAGCCCTGAACAAAGCTCTGGAAACACCATATATTTT.

The table lists this clone with a few counts. J is TRBJ2-7 and V is TRBV7-3; TRBD1 agrees at 7 bases. V shed 5 bases, J shed 0 bases, and the junction held 10 bases outside the gene matches. CDR3 length: 16 residues. The germline V gene encodes CDR1 SGHTA and CDR2 FQGTGA. For the CDR3, the DNA is TGTGCCAGCAGCCCCAACCCGGGACAGAGCTCCTACGAGCAGTACTTC. Amino acid sequence: CASSPNPGQSSYEQYF.

The rearrangement uses TRBV24-1 and TRBJ2-1, with TRBD1 matching over 7 bases. Trimming removed 0 bases from V and 5 bases from J; junction bases left unmatched: 9. Germline V gene lookup returns CDR1 KGHDR and CDR2 SFDVKD. The CDR3 contains 17 residues. The CDR3 sequence: CATSDLPSGTVNNEQFF. The CDR3 DNA reads as TGTGCCACCAGTGATTTGCCGTCCGGGACAGTAAACAATGAGCAGTTCTTC.

The rearrangement uses TRBV6-1 and TRBJ1-3; D not certain. This CDR3 has 11 amino acids. V lost 3 bases, J lost 5 bases, and 2 bases lay in between. The V gene's germline CDR1 is MNHNS and CDR2 SASEGT. The CDR3 DNA is TGTGCCAGCAGTGATAGAAACACCATATATTTT. Translating it yields CASSDRNTIYF.